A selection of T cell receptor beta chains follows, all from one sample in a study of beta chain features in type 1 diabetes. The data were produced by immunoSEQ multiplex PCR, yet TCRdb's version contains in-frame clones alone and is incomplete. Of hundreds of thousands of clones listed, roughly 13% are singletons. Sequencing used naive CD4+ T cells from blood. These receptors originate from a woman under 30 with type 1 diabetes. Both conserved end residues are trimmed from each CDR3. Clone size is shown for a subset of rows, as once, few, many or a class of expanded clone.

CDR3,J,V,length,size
ASSYGSELAYEQY,TRBJ2-7,TRBV6-5,13,few
SVERTRPNNEQF,TRBJ2-1,TRBV29-1,12,-
SVEGRLGGSPEQY,TRBJ2-7,TRBV29-1,13,few
ASSLLGRGGEKLF,TRBJ1-4,TRBV11-2,13,few
ATSRVSRGGNQPQH,TRBJ1-5,TRBV15,14,-
ASGTGGGYT,TRBJ1-2,TRBV18,9,-
ASSIGLAFYEQY,TRBJ2-7,TRBV19,12,-
ASSVSGTGGFQETQY,TRBJ2-5,TRBV9,15,-
ASSPGNQPQH,TRBJ1-5,TRBV7-8,10,-
ASSQDPSNTEAF,TRBJ1-1,TRBV4-3,12,few
ASSERGSWPYNEQF,TRBJ2-1,TRBV19,14,few
ASSLGDRGIRDTQY,TRBJ2-3,TRBV7-9,14,few
ASSTKDRSDEKLF,TRBJ1-4,TRBV9,13,few
AWSVGLTSESYNEQF,TRBJ2-1,TRBV30,15,-
ASSRGTSGSYEQY,TRBJ2-7,TRBV2,13,-
ASSTTTGFGGYT,TRBJ1-2,TRBV19,12,few
SVGAGAPDTQY,TRBJ2-3,TRBV29-1,11,-
ASSRRTGELF,TRBJ2-2,TRBV30,10,-
ASRITGDQGYT,TRBJ1-2,TRBV6-5,11,-
ASSLFGQGPYEQY,TRBJ2-7,TRBV7-2,13,few
ASSHTGQGGEQY,TRBJ2-7,TRBV14,12,few
ASSYRGENGYT,TRBJ1-2,TRBV7-9,11,-
AWRAGLGDTDTQY,TRBJ2-3,TRBV30,13,-
ASSGRQVRDTGELF,TRBJ2-2,TRBV9,14,few
AWSVGRGRHGYT,TRBJ1-2,TRBV30,12,few
ASLRGGYEQY,TRBJ2-7,TRBV28,10,few
SVGDRRSGELF,TRBJ2-2,TRBV29-1,11,few
AWRGVWDTQY,TRBJ2-3,TRBV30,10,-
ASSLAGSPLH,TRBJ1-6,TRBV25-1,10,few
ASSIRDRRNPQH,TRBJ1-5,TRBV2,12,-
ASSMGQAGANVLT,TRBJ2-6,TRBV19,13,few
ASSSGTGVGYGYT,TRBJ1-2,TRBV28,13,-
ASSLSDRAYEQY,TRBJ2-7,TRBV28,12,-
ASRRHSSGANVLT,TRBJ2-6,TRBV6-5,13,-
ASSLGGSGTKQF,TRBJ2-1,TRBV5-4,12,few
ASSVEREKNEQF,TRBJ2-1,TRBV18,12,-
ASSSGQGRHGYT,TRBJ1-2,TRBV7-2,12,-